This TCR beta chain was sequenced during a study of shared clonotypes between healthy human individuals. The CDR3 is 14 residues long. In germline, CDR1 is MNHEY, CDR2 SVGAGI. The J segment lost 4 bases and the V segment lost 2 bases, leaving 3 bases of the junction unmatched. The data were produced by immunoSEQ multiplex PCR, yet TCRdb's version contains in-frame clones alone and is incomplete. Among about 330,000 clones, around 72% were seen once, and the ten largest hold about 9.3%. To note about this clone: Its antigen is unidentified.

The study's findings and limits: When compared with the clonotypes that were shared by all four sorted-subset donors, the non-shared clonotypes turned out to have lower generation probabilities.

Specimen: memory CD4+ T cells sorted from blood. This sample's subset: CD45RA-negative fraction. The rearrangement joins TRBV6-5 to TRBJ1-2, with TRBD1 matching over 8 bases. The clonotype was recovered from a man aged 25 to 45 in good health. This CDR3 is CASSYQGTGYGYTF. The CDR3, as DNA: TGTGCCAGCAGTTACCAAGGGACAGGCTATGGCTACACCTTC.